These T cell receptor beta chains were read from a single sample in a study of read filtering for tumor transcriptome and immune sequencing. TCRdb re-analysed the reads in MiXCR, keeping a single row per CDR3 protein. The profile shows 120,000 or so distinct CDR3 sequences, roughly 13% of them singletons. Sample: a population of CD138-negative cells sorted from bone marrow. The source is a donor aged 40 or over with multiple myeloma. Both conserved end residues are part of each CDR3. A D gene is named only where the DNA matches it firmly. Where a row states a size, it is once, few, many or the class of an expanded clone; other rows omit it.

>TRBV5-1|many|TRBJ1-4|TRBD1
TGCGCCAGCAGCGCTTCCAGGGACAGTGGAGAAAAACTGTTTTTT
CASSASRDSGEKLFF
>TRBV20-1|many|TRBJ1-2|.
TGCAGTGCTGTGGGGGGCGCGGATGGCTACACCTTC
CSAVGGADGYTF
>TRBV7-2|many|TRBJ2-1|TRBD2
TGTGCCAGCAGCTTAGCGCTCGCTAGCGGGCGGTACAATGAGCAGTTCTTC
CASSLALASGRYNEQFF
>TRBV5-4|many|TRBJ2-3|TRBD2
TGTGCCAGCAGCTTGGGCCGTCTAGCGGGAACCACAGATACGCAGTATTTT
CASSLGRLAGTTDTQYF
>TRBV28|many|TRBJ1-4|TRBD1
TGTGCCAGCAGTACCGGGACAGGGGGCGAGGAACTGTTTTTT
CASSTGTGGEELFF
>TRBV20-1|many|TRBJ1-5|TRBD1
TGCAGTGCGCACAGGGGAGAAAACCAGCCCCAGCATTTT
CSAHRGENQPQHF
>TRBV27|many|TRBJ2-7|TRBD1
TGTGCCAGCAGTTGGACAGGGGGCGTTTTCCCCTACGAGCAGTACTTC
CASSWTGGVFPYEQYF
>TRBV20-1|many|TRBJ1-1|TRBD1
TGCAGTGCTCGACCCCGGGACAGGGTGAACACTGAAGCTTTCTTT
CSARPRDRVNTEAFF
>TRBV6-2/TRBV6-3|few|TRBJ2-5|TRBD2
TGTGCCAGCAGTAGTAGCCTAGCGGGAGAGACCCAGTACTTC
CASSSSLAGETQYF
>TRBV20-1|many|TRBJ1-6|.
TGCAGTGCTAGAGACCTGTTTGGTTCACCCCTCCACTTT
CSARDLFGSPLHF
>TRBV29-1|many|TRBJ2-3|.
TGCAGCGTTGACTCAAGGGGTGGTACGCAGTATTTT
CSVDSRGGTQYF
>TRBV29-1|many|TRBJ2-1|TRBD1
TGCAGCGTTACGGGACAGGGGGTCAATGAGCAGTTCTTC
CSVTGQGVNEQFF
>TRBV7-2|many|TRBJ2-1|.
TGTGCCAGCGGGCGGAATGAGCAGTTCTTC
CASGRNEQFF
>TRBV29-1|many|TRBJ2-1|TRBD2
TGCAGCGCCGCCCCCGGACTAGCCAACAATGAGCAGTTCTTC
CSAAPGLANNEQFF
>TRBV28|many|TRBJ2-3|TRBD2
TGTGCCAGCAGTCCTTGGAGGACTAGCGGGAGTACAGATACGCAGTATTTT
CASSPWRTSGSTDTQYF
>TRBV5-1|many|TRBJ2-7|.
TGCGCCAGCAGCACTCGGACAGACTCCTACGAGCAGTACTTC
CASSTRTDSYEQYF
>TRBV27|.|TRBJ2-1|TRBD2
TGTGCCAGCAAGGCTAGCGGGAGCAATGAGCAGTTCTTC
CASKASGSNEQFF
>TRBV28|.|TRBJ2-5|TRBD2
TGTGCCAGCAGTTTACTCGTAGCGGGAGGGCTGCCCAGCTTC
CASSLLVAGGLPSF
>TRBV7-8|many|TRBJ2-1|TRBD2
TGTGCCAGCAGCTTTTCCCCAGCGGGGGGGAGTCTTACTTCGTACAATGAGCAGTTCTTC
CASSFSPAGGSLTSYNEQFF
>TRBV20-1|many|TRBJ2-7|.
TGCAGTGCTAGTGAGGAGTTTCCTCCTTACGAGCAGTACTTC
CSASEEFPPYEQYF
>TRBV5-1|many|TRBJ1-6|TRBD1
TGCGCCAGCAGCTTTACAGGGGTGGAAGCCTATAATTCACCCCTCCACTTT
CASSFTGVEAYNSPLHF
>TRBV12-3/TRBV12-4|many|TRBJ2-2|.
TGTGCCAGCAGACCCCCGGGAGACCCGAACACCGGGGAGCTGTTTTTT
CASRPPGDPNTGELFF
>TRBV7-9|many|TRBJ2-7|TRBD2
TGTGCCAGCAGCAAGGGGACTAACTACGAGCAGTACTTC
CASSKGTNYEQYF
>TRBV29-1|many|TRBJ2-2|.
TGCAGCGTATCCACCGGGGTGAACACCGGGGAGCTGTTTTTT
CSVSTGVNTGELFF
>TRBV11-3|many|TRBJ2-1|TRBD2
TGTGCCAGCAGCCCGGGACTAGCCAGCTCCTACAATGAGCAGTTCTTC
CASSPGLASSYNEQFF
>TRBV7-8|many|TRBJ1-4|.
TGTGCCAGCAGCTTAGCGTCGCAGCGGGCTAATGAAAAACTGTTTTTT
CASSLASQRANEKLFF
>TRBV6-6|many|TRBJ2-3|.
TGTGCCAGCAGTTACTCGACTCAGGAGCCAGATACGCAGTATTTT
CASSYSTQEPDTQYF
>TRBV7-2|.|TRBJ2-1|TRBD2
TGTGCCAGCAGCCCACTAGCGGGGTACGATGTGCAGTTCTTC
CASSPLAGYDVQFF
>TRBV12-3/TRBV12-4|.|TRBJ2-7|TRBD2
TGTGCCAGCACCCTCGGACTAGGCGAGCAGTACTTC
CASTLGLGEQYF
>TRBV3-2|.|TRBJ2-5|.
TGTGCCAGCAGCCAACAAGGGGGAAAAGAGACCCAGTACTTC
CASSQQGGKETQYF
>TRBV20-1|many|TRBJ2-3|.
TGCAGTGCTTTGGTACGGAGCACAGATACGCAGTATTTT
CSALVRSTDTQYF
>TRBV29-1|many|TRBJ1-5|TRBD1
TGCAGCGTTCGACAGGGTGGCAATCAGCCCCAGCATTTT
CSVRQGGNQPQHF
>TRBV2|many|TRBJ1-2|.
TGTGCCAGCAGTGATGAAGTCGGAAAGGAAGGCACCTTC
CASSDEVGKEGTF
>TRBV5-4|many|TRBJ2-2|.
TGTGCCAGCAGCTTGGCTTCACAGGGAATTTCCGGGGAGCTGTTTTTT
CASSLASQGISGELFF
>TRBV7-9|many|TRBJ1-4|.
TGTGCCAGCAGCTTAGAGGTTGGCTTTAATGAAAAACTGTTTTTT
CASSLEVGFNEKLFF
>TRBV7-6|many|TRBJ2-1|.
TGTGCCAGCAGCTTAGCCAGGGACAATGAGCAGTTCTTC
CASSLARDNEQFF
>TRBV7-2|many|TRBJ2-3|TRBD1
TGTGCCAGCAGAGCGACAGGGGGCACAGATACGCAGTATTTT
CASRATGGTDTQYF
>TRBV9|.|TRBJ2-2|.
TGTGCCAGCAGCGGGGTTACGGACACCGGGGAGCTGTTTTTT
CASSGVTDTGELFF
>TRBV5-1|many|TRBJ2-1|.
TGCGCCAGCAGCTTGACACTAGCAATAGATGAGCAGTTCTTC
CASSLTLAIDEQFF
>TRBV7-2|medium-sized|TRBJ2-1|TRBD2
TGTGCCAGCAGCATGGGACTAGCGGGAGGGGGGATCAAGTTCTTC
CASSMGLAGGGIKFF
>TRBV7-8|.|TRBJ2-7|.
TGTGCCAGCAGCCCGACCTATAGCTCCTACGAGCAGTACTTC
CASSPTYSSYEQYF
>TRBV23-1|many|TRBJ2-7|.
TGTGCCAGCAGCGACAGGATCTACGAGCAGTACTTC
CASSDRIYEQYF
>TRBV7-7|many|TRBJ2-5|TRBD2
TGTGCTAGCAGCACGACTAGCGGGGCTCAAGAGACCCAGTACTTC
CASSTTSGAQETQYF
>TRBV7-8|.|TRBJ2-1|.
TGTGCCAGCAGCCGTCTTACGACGAGCGCCTATGAGCAGTTCTTC
CASSRLTTSAYEQFF
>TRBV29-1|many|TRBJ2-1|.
TGCAGCGTTGAAGACAACAGGGTGGGCAATGAGCAGTTCTTC
CSVEDNRVGNEQFF
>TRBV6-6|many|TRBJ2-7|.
TGTGCCAGCACCTCACCGCCGGGGGGCTCAGCGTCCTACGAGCAGTACTTC
CASTSPPGGSASYEQYF
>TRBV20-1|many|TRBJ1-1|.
TGCAGTGCCGTTAGCGGCGACACTGAAGCTTTCTTT
CSAVSGDTEAFF
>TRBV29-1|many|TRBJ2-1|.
TGCAGCGTTGGTACCCAAGTCACTAGCAGTGAGCAGTTCTTC
CSVGTQVTSSEQFF
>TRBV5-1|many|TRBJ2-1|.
TGCGCCAGCAGCCCCTCCATCGTCGGGGATGAGCAGTTCTTC
CASSPSIVGDEQFF
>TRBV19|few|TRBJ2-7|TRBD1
TGTGCCAGTAGTTCTGGGACAGGGGCCTACGAGCAGTACTTC
CASSSGTGAYEQYF
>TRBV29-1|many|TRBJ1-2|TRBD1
TGCAGCGTAGACGAGGGACAGGGAAACTATGGCTACATCTTC
CSVDEGQGNYGYIF
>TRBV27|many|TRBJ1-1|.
TGTGCCAGCAGTTTGGAAGGGGGACACACTGAAGCTTTCTTT
CASSLEGGHTEAFF
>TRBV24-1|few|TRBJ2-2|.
TGTGCCACCAGCGCCGGGTACACCGGGGAGCTGTTTTTT
CATSAGYTGELFF
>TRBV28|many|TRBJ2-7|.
TGTGCCAGCAGGGGTCGTAGAGGGGGCTCCTACGAGCAGTACTTC
CASRGRRGGSYEQYF